The 14 T cell receptor beta chains below all came from one sample that was sequenced in a study of T cell repertoires in cytomegalovirus infection. TCRdb used MiXCR to reprocess the reads, holding one entry per CDR3 protein. This repertoire shows 100,000 to 150,000 distinct CDR3 sequences, roughly 9% found once; its top ten account for around 9.1%. Sample: PBMCs. The source is a human donor in good health (CMV status not recorded). Some clones in this sample may be carry-over from other donors' samples.

This clonotype was counted many times. CDR3 sequence (DNA): TGTGCCAGCAGTCCACGCGGACTAGCGGGGGGGCCTGGGTACTTC. Translated, it gives CASSPRGLAGGPGYF. The J gene is TRBJ2-4, the V gene TRBV6-5, with TRBD2 matching over 15 bases. The V gene's germline CDR1 is MNHEY and CDR2 SVGAGI. The V segment lost 5 bases and the J segment 15 bases; nucleotides outside the gene matches: 11. The CDR3 extends over 15 amino acids.

This clonotype was seen a single time. This sequence may be a read error, since a much larger clone differs from it by one base. The rearrangement links TRBV20-1 to TRBJ1-5, with TRBD1 as a possible D gene (6 bases). The CDR3 extends over 13 amino acids. The germline V gene has CDR1 DFQATT and CDR2 SNEGSKA (reference sequence). Here the CDR3 reads CRARDSVTGHQHF. CDR3 in DNA: TGCAGGGCTAGAGACTCAGTTACGGGACACCAGCATTTT.

This clonotype was picked up many times. The chain employs TRBV7-2 and TRBJ1-2; D possibly corresponds to TRBD1 (5 bases). Trimming shortened V by 5 bases and J by 10 bases, and 17 bases separated the two germline ends. The germline CDR1 and CDR2 sequences are SGHTA and FQGNSA. The CDR3 has 13 amino acids. CDR3 bases: TGTGCCAGCAGCCCCCCGGGGCCGGGGATCTACACCTTC. It is translated as CASSPPGPGIYTF. Based on the CDR3 plus reference TRBV7-2 and TRBJ1-2, the full variable domain is GAGVSQSPSNKVTEKGKDVELRCDPISGHTALYWYRQSLGQGLEFLIYFQGNSAPDKSGLPSDRFSAERTGGSVSTLTIQRTQQEDSAVYLCASSPPGPGIYTFGSGTRLTVV.

This clonotype showed up just a few times. The chain couples TRBV2 to TRBJ2-1, with D tentatively TRBD2 (6 bases). The V end was cut by 6 bases, the J end by 2 bases, with 14 bases between. This CDR3 contains 15 residues. The germline V gene encodes CDR1 SNHLY and CDR2 FYNNEI. In DNA, the CDR3 is TGTGCCAGCAGGACGGGAAGGAGGGCCTACAATGAGCAGTTCTTC. This codes for CASRTGRRAYNEQFF.

This clonotype has at least ten counts. The chain is built from TRBV10-3 and TRBJ1-1; 7 nucleotides align to TRBD1. Germline trimming cut 6 bases from V and 1 base from J; bases unmatched to any gene: 5. The germline gives CDR1 ENHRY, CDR2 SYGVKD. This CDR3 region has 14 residues. In DNA, the CDR3 is TGTGCCATCAGGGACAGGAGGGCGAACACTGAAGCTTTCTTT. Protein sequence: CAIRDRRANTEAFF.

The table lists this clonotype with a few counts. J is TRBJ2-3 and V is TRBV18, with 12 bases that match TRBD1. The CDR3 is 16 residues long. Germline CDR1 and CDR2: KGHSH and LQKENI. J lost 5 bases, V lost 0 bases, and 3 bases had no gene match. This CDR3 reads CASSPPGQGAIDTQYF. DNA for the CDR3: TGTGCCAGCTCACCACCGGGACAGGGGGCGATAGATACGCAGTATTTT.

This clonotype has just a few counts. This chain joins TRBV5-6 and TRBJ1-4; 8 nucleotides align to TRBD1. This CDR3 is built from 15 residues. Per the germline V gene, CDR1 is SGHDT and CDR2 is YYEEEE. The junction had 8 bases not matched to a gene; V was cut back by 5 bases and J by 5 bases. The CDR3 here is CASRRTGNTNEKLFF. The CDR3 DNA follows: TGTGCCAGCAGGAGGACAGGGAACACCAATGAAAAACTGTTTTTT.

This clonotype was observed many times. This chain connects TRBV7-8 to TRBJ2-5; tentatively, D is TRBD1 (5 bases). This CDR3 spans 13 amino acids. V lost 3 bases, J lost 4 bases, and 9 bases lay in between. Looked up from germline, CDR1 is SGHVS and CDR2 is FQNEAQ. The CDR3 nucleotides read TGTGCCAGCAGCTTTGCAGGGTCAGAGACCCAGTACTTC. Translating it yields CASSFAGSETQYF.

A remark on this clonotype: Just one base apart from a much larger clone, this may be a read error. The chain is built from TRBV20-1 and TRBJ1-6; 8 nucleotides agree with TRBD1. Trimming at V came to 7 bases and at J to 10 bases, leaving 9 bases not matched to a gene. The CDR3 consists of 13 residues. CDR1 DFQATT and CDR2 SNEGSKA come from the germline V gene (reference sequence). CDR3 sequence: CSVVGQGESPLHF. CDR3 nucleotides: TGCAGTGTCGTAGGACAGGGAGAGTCACCCCTCCACTTT.

This clonotype was counted at least ten times. This chain joins TRBV7-9 and TRBJ2-2; D possibly corresponds to TRBD1 (6 bases). Per the germline V gene, CDR1 is SEHNR and CDR2 is FQNEAQ (reference sequence). The CDR3 is 14 amino acids. V lost 5 bases and J lost 7, with 14 bases in between. The CDR3: CASSPRGRDGELFF. DNA of the CDR3: TGTGCCAGCAGCCCCAGGGGCCGCGACGGGGAGCTGTTTTTT. Complete variable domain (other parts from reference TRBV7-9 and TRBJ2-2): DTGVSQNPRHKITKRGQNVTFRCDPISEHNRLYWYRQTLGQGPEFLTYFQNEAQLEKSRLLSDRFSAERPKGSFSTLEIQRTEQGDSAMYLCASSPRGRDGELFFGEGSRLTVL.

The chain carries TRBV19 and TRBJ1-1; 7 bases agree with TRBD1. The CDR3 totals 13 residues. Unmatched junction bases numbered 1, after V lost 6 bases and J lost 0 bases. CDR1 and CDR2 (germline): LNHDA, SQIVND (reference sequence). The CDR3 spells CASSGQVNTEAFF. CDR3 bases: TGTGCCAGTAGCGGACAGGTGAACACTGAAGCTTTCTTT.

This clonotype was counted ten times or more. This sequence joins TRBV28 and TRBJ1-4; a weak D match, TRBD1 (6 bases). The CDR3 consists of 14 residues. The germline CDR1 and CDR2 sequences are MDHEN and SYDVKM. V shed 6 bases and J shed 8 bases, with 16 bases lying between them. The CDR3 DNA follows: TGTGCCAGCAGGGGGGGCAGGGGTCGGGAAAAACTGTTTTTT. Protein product: CASRGGRGREKLFF.

This clonotype was detected ten times or more. V is TRBV4-1 and J is TRBJ1-2; D is possibly TRBD1 (5 bases). Germline CDR1 is MGHRA and CDR2 is YSYEKL. Deletions cut 0 bases from V and 4 bases from J, with 18 bases between. The CDR3 has 17 residues. The CDR3 nucleotides read TGCGCCAGCAGCCAAGATCAAAGCAGGGCGCTATTCTATGGCTACACCTTC. Protein: CASSQDQSRALFYGYTF.

This clonotype was seen many times. V and J are TRBV5-6 and TRBJ2-5; the D is unclear. The CDR3 contains 14 residues. CDR1 is SGHDT, CDR2 YYEEEE, per germline. V lost 2 bases and J lost 5, with 13 bases in between. The CDR3 sequence: CASSFYVAWETQYF. Here the CDR3 DNA reads TGTGCCAGCAGCTTCTATGTGGCATGGGAGACCCAGTACTTC.